A single sample gave rise to the 6 T cell receptor beta chains below, sequenced in a study of T cells in Graves' hyperthyroidism and ophthalmopathy. Amplified regions were TCR beta CDR3 sequences from RNA transcripts. First-round RT-PCR targeting the TCR CDR3 was performed with the HTBI primer set. One entry per CDR3 protein, called by TCRdb with MiXCR from the multiplex PCR reads. Here the sample spans 450,000 to 700,000 distinct CDR3 sequences, around 42% being singletons. The sample taken for sequencing was peripheral blood or thyroid tissue (not recorded which). Source of these receptors: an adult woman with Graves' disease, either hyperthyroidism or ophthalmopathy (not recorded which).

This clonotype was detected only a few times. The rearrangement joins TRBV10-1 to TRBJ2-2, with 7 bases that match TRBD2. Trimming cost V 5 bases and J 5 bases; bases outside gene matches: 5. The CDR3 contains 14 residues. Per the germline V gene, CDR1 is WNHNN and CDR2 is SYGVQD (reference sequence). The CDR3 sequence is CASSSGARTGELFF. The CDR3 nucleotides read TGCGCCAGCAGTAGCGGGGCTAGGACCGGGGAGCTGTTTTTT.

This clonotype has a count of ten or more. V and J are TRBV24-1 and TRBJ2-5; 8 bases fit TRBD1. Trimming at V came to 3 bases and at J to 5 bases, leaving 7 bases not matched to a gene. This CDR3 region has 15 residues. Germline V gene lookup returns CDR1 KGHDR and CDR2 SFDVKD. The CDR3 region has the DNA TGTGCCACCAGTGATCCTTGGACAGGGTTGGAGACCCAGTACTTC. This sequence encodes CATSDPWTGLETQYF.

This clonotype was recorded at least ten times. The chain carries TRBV15 and TRBJ1-5; TRBD1 is a possible D gene (5 bases). V gave up 0 bases and J gave up 2 bases, with 11 bases separating them. The length of the CDR3 is 16 residues. Germline CDR1 reads LNHNV; CDR2 reads YYDKDF (reference sequence). Here the CDR3 DNA reads TGTGCCACCAGCAGAGATTTCAGGGAGGGCAATCAGCCCCAGCATTTT. The encoded protein is CATSRDFREGNQPQHF.

V and J are TRBV5-1 and TRBJ2-7; D may be TRBD1 or TRBD2 (5 bases each). CDR1 and CDR2 from the germline V gene are SGHRS and YFSETQ. CDR3 size: 13 residues. Trimming took off 8 bases at V and 1 base at J, with 13 bases between the two ends. In nucleotides, the CDR3 is TGCGCCAGAAAAGGGACCGATTCCTACGAGCAGTACTTC. It is translated as CARKGTDSYEQYF.

The V and J genes are TRBV15 and TRBJ2-5; 7 nucleotides match TRBD1. V lost 1 base and J lost 5; bases outside the gene matches: 10. Germline V lookup: CDR1 LNHNV, CDR2 YYDKDF (reference sequence). The CDR3 covers 16 residues. CDR3: CATSRATGARWETQYF. CDR3 coding DNA: TGTGCCACCAGCAGAGCAACAGGGGCCCGGTGGGAGACCCAGTACTTC.

As for this clonotype: Because the CDR3's place on the DNA is in doubt, the DNA is left out and the CDR3 is given as listed by TCRdb. The chain uses TRBV2 and TRBJ2-7; the DNA was not compared with TRBD2, the D call given in the table. In germline, CDR1 is SNHLY, CDR2 FYNNEI. From its first to its last residue, the CDR3 has 14 amino acids. CDR3 amino acids: CACSASLLASEQYF.